The 10 T cell receptor beta chains in this list originate from one sample, sequenced in a study of technical replicates of blood from a few donors. Sequencing was performed with immunoSEQ multiplex PCR; in TCRdb, only in-frame clones are kept and a portion is missing. The table records about 85,000 clones, roughly 94% of them present only once. The specimen was T cells isolated from PBMCs. These receptors came from a human donor in good health.

This rearrangement joins TRBV5-1 to TRBJ2-5; 8 nucleotides match TRBD2. CDR3 length: 17 amino acids. Per germline, CDR1 SGHRS and CDR2 YFSETQ. V was clipped by 1 base and J by 1 base; unmatched bases: 9. As DNA, the CDR3 is TGCGCCAGCAGCTTGAGGTCCCTAGCGGGTCCCCAAGAGACCCAGTACTTC. It specifies CASSLRSLAGPQETQYF.

This chain links TRBV6-5 with TRBJ2-3, with D perhaps TRBD1 (5 bases). The germline V gene has CDR1 MNHEY and CDR2 SVGAGI. CDR3 length equals 16 residues. The V and J ends lost 0 bases and 3 bases respectively, with 13 bases between them. CDR3 in amino acids: CASSYSIGGATDTQYF. The CDR3 DNA reads as TGTGCCAGCAGTTACTCCATTGGTGGGGCGACAGATACGCAGTATTTT.

The chain couples TRBV13 to TRBJ2-7; TRBD2 aligns across 8 bases. The ends lost 0 bases at V and 6 bases at J; junction bases unmatched: 4. This CDR3 contains 14 residues. The V gene's germline CDR1 is PRHDT and CDR2 FYEKMQ (reference sequence). In DNA form, the CDR3 reads TGTGCCAGCAGCTTAGGGACCGGGGGGGGCGAGCAGTACTTC. Its protein product is CASSLGTGGGEQYF.

This CDR3 is CASWTGESNQPQHF. The DNA for the CDR3 is TGTGCCAGCTGGACAGGGGAGAGCAATCAGCCCCAGCATTTT. The chain carries TRBV19 and TRBJ1-5, with 9 positions matching TRBD1. There are 14 residues in the CDR3. CDR1 is LNHDA and CDR2 is SQIVND in the germline V gene (reference sequence). The J segment lost 1 base and the V segment lost 9 bases, leaving 4 bases of the junction unmatched. Filled out from reference TRBV19 and TRBJ1-5, the complete variable domain reads DGGITQSPKYLFRKEGQNVTLSCEQNLNHDAMYWYRQDPGQGLRLIYYSQIVNDFQKGDIAEGYSVSREKKESFPLTVTSAQKNPTAFYLCASWTGESNQPQHFGDGTRLSIL.

The chain couples TRBV11-2 to TRBJ1-1; no reliable D call. This CDR3 is 16 amino acids long. V was shortened by 1 base and J by 1 base, with 13 bases between the two germline ends. The germline gives CDR1 SGHAT, CDR2 FQNNGV. Written as DNA, the CDR3 is TGTGCCAGCAGCTTAGCCACTCTCCAGGAGAACACTGAAGCTTTCTTT. Amino acids: CASSLATLQENTEAFF.

This chain links TRBV4-1 with TRBJ1-5; D is perhaps TRBD1 (5 bases). Trimming removed 4 bases from V and 2 bases from J, with 12 bases in between. Germline loops: CDR1 MGHRA, CDR2 YSYEKL. This CDR3 spans 15 amino acids. The CDR3 is CASSPGDMGNQPQHF. As DNA, the CDR3 is TGCGCCAGCAGCCCGGGGGATATGGGCAATCAGCCCCAGCATTTT.

This clone was seen just once. This chain connects TRBV4-2 to TRBJ2-2; 16 bases line up with TRBD2. Germline V gives CDR1 LGHNA, CDR2 YNFKEQ. The CDR3 runs 17 residues. V trimming: 4 bases; J trimming: 6 bases; junction bases outside the gene matches: 5. This chain's CDR3 is CASSPGLAGGHSGELFF. The CDR3 nucleotides are TGTGCCAGCAGCCCGGGACTAGCGGGAGGGCACTCCGGGGAGCTGTTTTTT.

This chain joins TRBV10-1 and TRBJ2-7, with a tentative D call TRBD1 (6 bases). The germline V gene encodes CDR1 WNHNN and CDR2 SYGVQD (reference sequence). The V and J ends lost 3 bases and 4 bases respectively, with 16 bases between them. The CDR3 has 15 residues. The CDR3 loop reads CASSDGTRERYEQYF. The CDR3 coding sequence is TGCGCCAGCAGTGATGGGACAAGGGAAAGGTACGAGCAGTACTTC.

This chain uses TRBV6-4 with TRBJ2-1; 9 positions agree with TRBD1. CDR3 length: 16 residues. Looked up from germline, CDR1 is MRHNA and CDR2 is SNTAGT. V lost 0 bases, J lost 5 bases, and 5 bases stayed unmatched. The CDR3 region has the DNA TGTGCCAGCAGTGACTCCGGGACAGGGACCCACAATGAGCAGTTCTTC. It is translated as CASSDSGTGTHNEQFF.

V is TRBV7-9 and J is TRBJ1-1; no clear D gene. This CDR3 has 13 residues. CDR1 is SEHNR, CDR2 FQNEAQ, per germline (reference sequence). V was shortened by 5 bases and J by 4 bases, with 11 bases between the two germline ends. CDR3: CASSLPLSTEAFF. CDR3 in DNA: TGTGCCAGCAGCCTCCCCTTGAGCACTGAAGCTTTCTTT.